This T cell receptor beta chain derives from a study of blood T cell repertoires in COVID-19. Study overall: Both acute and convalescent COVID-19 samples were obtained from the United States, Italy and Spain. T cells, B-cell-depleted T cells, or PBMCs provided the cDNA or gDNA that served as material.

In the study's own analysis: Amplified reference gene primers provided the basis for estimating nucleated cell counts. Method: immunoSEQ multiplex PCR; TCRdb's copy keeps in-frame clones and lacks some. D and trimming were read from the DNA, whereas the V and J calls and clone size are those reported in that table. Of 300,000 to 400,000 clones in the sample, approximately 88% were seen once. This CDR3 comprises 15 residues. V was pared by 2 bases and J by 2 bases, with 13 bases between. The germline CDR1 and CDR2 sequences are SGHRS and YFSETQ. Sequenced sample: peripheral blood. The clonotype was recovered from a young man with COVID-19, enrolled during active disease. The chain employs TRBV5-1 and TRBJ2-5; a possible D gene is TRBD2 (5 bases). The CDR3 loop reads CASSLTPGNQETQYF. CDR3 nucleotides: TGCGCCAGCAGCTTAACTCCCGGGAATCAAGAGACCCAGTACTTC.